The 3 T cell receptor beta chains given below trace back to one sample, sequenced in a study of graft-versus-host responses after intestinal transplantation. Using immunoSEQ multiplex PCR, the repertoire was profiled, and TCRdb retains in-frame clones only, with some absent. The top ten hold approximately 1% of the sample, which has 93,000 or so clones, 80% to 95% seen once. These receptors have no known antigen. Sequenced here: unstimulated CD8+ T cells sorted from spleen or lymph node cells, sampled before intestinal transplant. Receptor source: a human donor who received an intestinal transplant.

Here the CDR3 reads CASSTAGDALKLFF. Written as DNA, the CDR3 is TGTGCCAGCAGCACTGCCGGGGACGCGTTAAAACTGTTTTTT. The chain couples TRBV5-6 to TRBJ1-4, with D perhaps matching TRBD1 (5 bases). In germline, CDR1 is SGHDT, CDR2 YYEEEE. The CDR3 spans 14 residues. V dropped 4 bases and J dropped 10 bases, with 17 bases sitting between them. Drawing the rest from reference TRBV5-6 and TRBJ1-4, the complete variable domain is DAGVTQSPTHLIKTRGQQVTLRCSPKSGHDTVSWYQQALGQGPQFIFQYYEEEERQRGNFPDRFSGHQFPNYSSELNVNALLLGDSALYLCASSTAGDALKLFFGSGTQLSVL.

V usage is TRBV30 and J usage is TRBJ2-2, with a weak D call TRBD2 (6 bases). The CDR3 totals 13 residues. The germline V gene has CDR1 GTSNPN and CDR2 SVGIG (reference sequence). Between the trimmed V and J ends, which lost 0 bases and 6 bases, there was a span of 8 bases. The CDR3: CAWSVGGPGELFF. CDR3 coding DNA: TGTGCCTGGAGTGTCGGGGGTCCCGGGGAGCTGTTTTTT. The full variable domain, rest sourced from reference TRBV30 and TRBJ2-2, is SQTIHQWPATLVQPVGSPLSLECTVEGTSNPNLYWYRQAAGRGLQLLFYSVGIGQISSEVPQNLSASRPQDRQFILSSKKLLLSDSGFYLCAWSVGGPGELFFGEGSRLTVL.

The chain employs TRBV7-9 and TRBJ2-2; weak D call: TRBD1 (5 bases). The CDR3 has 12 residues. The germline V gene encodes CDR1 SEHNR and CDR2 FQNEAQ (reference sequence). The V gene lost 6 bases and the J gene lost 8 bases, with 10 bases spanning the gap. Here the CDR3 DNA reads TGTGCCAGCAGGATTGGGGCAGGGGAGCTGTTTTTT. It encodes CASRIGAGELFF.